These 23 T cell receptor beta chains were all obtained from the same sample, sequenced in a study of blood T cell repertoires in COVID-19. Only in-frame clones appear in the TCRdb table, and some are missing; sequencing was by immunoSEQ multiplex PCR. The sample holds 200,000 to 300,000 clones, roughly 80% seen once. The sequenced sample consisted of peripheral blood. These receptors all stem from a woman aged 60-75 years with active or convalescent COVID-19.

The CDR3 nucleotides are TGTGCCAGCAGCCAAGTAGCGGGAGGCCCAGATACGCAGTATTTT. Its protein is CASSQVAGGPDTQYF. V is TRBV3-1 (or the pseudogene TRBV3-2) and J is TRBJ2-3, with 10 bases identical to TRBD2. V trimming: 1 base; J trimming: 4 bases; junction bases outside the gene matches: 2. CDR3 length: 15 amino acids. Germline CDR1 is LGHDT and CDR2 is YNNKEL (reference sequence).

In DNA, the CDR3 is TGTGCCAGCAGCTTCGGTATCTCTGGAAACACCATATATTTT. Translating gives CASSFGISGNTIYF. The chain joins TRBV6-6 to TRBJ1-3; the D is unclear. The V gene's germline CDR1 is MNHNY and CDR2 SVGAGI (reference sequence). The V gene lost 6 bases and the J gene lost 0 bases, with 9 bases spanning the gap. CDR3 length: 14 residues.

The chain carries TRBV6-6 and TRBJ2-5, with 14 bases identical to TRBD2. CDR1 is MNHNY, CDR2 SVGAGI, per germline (reference sequence). This CDR3 spans 14 amino acids. V shed 5 bases, J shed 4 bases, and the junction held 0 bases outside the gene matches. CDR3 sequence reads: CASSGLAGGETQYF. CDR3 DNA: TGTGCCAGCAGTGGACTAGCGGGAGGAGAGACCCAGTACTTC.

The rearrangement joins TRBV28 to TRBJ1-6; no clear D gene. Germline V gives CDR1 MDHEN, CDR2 SYDVKM. Trimming took off 4 bases at V and 2 bases at J, with 12 bases between the two ends. The CDR3 loop spans 16 amino acids. In nucleotides, the CDR3 is TGTGCCAGCAGTTCCCGGGGTGGGACCTATAATTCACCCCTCCACTTT. Protein: CASSSRGGTYNSPLHF.

V gene TRBV3-1 (or the pseudogene TRBV3-2) combines with J gene TRBJ2-2; a possible D gene is TRBD2 (5 bases). Germline CDR1 reads LGHDT; CDR2 reads YNNKEL (reference sequence). Trimming stripped 5 bases from V and 7 bases from J, with 14 bases between. This CDR3 spans 14 amino acids. For the CDR3, the DNA is TGTGCCAGCAGCAAGATACTTGGGAGCGGGGAGCTGTTTTTT. It translates to CASSKILGSGELFF.

The V gene is TRBV7-8, the J gene TRBJ2-7, with 9 bases matching TRBD1. V lost 5 bases, J lost 7 bases, and 9 bases stayed unmatched. CDR1 and CDR2 from the germline V gene are SGHVS and FQNEAQ. This CDR3 spans 14 amino acids. CDR3 nucleotides: TGTGCCAGCAGCCGATCGACAGGGGGTAGAGAGCAGTACTTC. As protein: CASSRSTGGREQYF.

The gene calls are TRBV28 and TRBJ2-3; 13 bases are a match to TRBD2. The V gene end was trimmed by 10 bases and the J gene end by 3 bases; junction bases not matched to a gene: 7. This CDR3 region has 15 residues. CDR1 and CDR2 (germline): MDHEN, SYDVKM. Written as DNA, the CDR3 is TGTGCCACTACAGGGGGACTAGCGGGAACAGATACGCAGTATTTT. Translating it yields CATTGGLAGTDTQYF. The full variable domain, its missing parts supplied by reference TRBV28 and TRBJ2-3, is DVKVTQSSRYLVKRTGEKVFLECVQDMDHENMFWYRQDPGLGLRLIYFSYDVKMKEKGDIPEGYSVSREKKERFSLILESASTNQTSMYLCATTGGLAGTDTQYFGPGTRLTVL.

V gene TRBV5-6 combines with J gene TRBJ1-5, with no clear D. Germline CDR1 reads SGHDT; CDR2 reads YYEEEE. V lost 4 bases and J lost 7, with 12 bases in between. The length of the CDR3 is 13 residues. DNA for the CDR3: TGTGCCAGCAGCCCCTCTCCAGGACAGCCCCAGCATTTT. Translated, it gives CASSPSPGQPQHF.

This chain connects TRBV27 to TRBJ2-6; D might be TRBD2 (6 bases). The CDR3 covers 16 residues. The V and J ends lost 7 bases and 0 bases respectively, with 13 bases between them. In germline, CDR1 is MNHEY, CDR2 SMNVEV (reference sequence). CDR3 sequence: CASTLSGVSGANVLTF. CDR3 bases: TGTGCCAGCACCCTGTCGGGGGTCTCTGGGGCCAACGTCCTGACTTTC.

The chain joins TRBV5-6 to TRBJ2-5; 8 bases are a match to TRBD2. The CDR3 is made up of 16 amino acids. Per germline, CDR1 SGHDT and CDR2 YYEEEE. Unmatched junction bases numbered 11, after V lost 3 bases and J lost 4 bases. CDR3 coding DNA: TGTGCCAGCAGCTCGCTAGGCGGGAGGTGGGGAGAGACCCAGTACTTC. It yields the protein CASSSLGGRWGETQYF. The whole variable domain, filled in from reference TRBV5-6 and TRBJ2-5, reads DAGVTQSPTHLIKTRGQQVTLRCSPKSGHDTVSWYQQALGQGPQFIFQYYEEEERQRGNFPDRFSGHQFPNYSSELNVNALLLGDSALYLCASSSLGGRWGETQYFGPGTRLLVL.

The CDR3 here is CSVDGTGGGYGYTF. In nucleotides, the CDR3 is TGCAGCGTTGACGGGACAGGGGGCGGGTATGGCTACACCTTC. The J gene is TRBJ1-2, the V gene TRBV29-1; TRBD1 matches 12 bases. V lost 3 bases and J lost 5; bases outside the gene matches: 4. Germline CDR1 reads SQVTM; CDR2 reads ANQGSEA. The CDR3 is 14 amino acids.

J is TRBJ2-1 and V is TRBV11-2, with TRBD2 matching over 12 bases. J gave up 0 bases and V 5 bases, and 2 bases lay outside the gene matches. This CDR3 contains 16 residues. Germline V CDR1 and CDR2: SGHAT, FQNNGV. The CDR3 reads CASSRTSGVSYNEQFF. CDR3 DNA: TGTGCCAGCAGCAGGACTAGCGGGGTCTCCTACAATGAGCAGTTCTTC.

The rearrangement links TRBV6-5 to TRBJ2-3, with D perhaps matching TRBD2 (7 bases). Per germline, CDR1 MNHEY and CDR2 SVGAGI. Between the trimmed V and J ends, which lost 8 bases and 4 bases, there was a span of 16 bases. This CDR3 contains 14 residues. The CDR3 bases are TGTGCCAGCGGCGGGCGGGGGCACTCAGATACGCAGTATTTT. It is translated as CASGGRGHSDTQYF.

The V and J genes are TRBV7-8 and TRBJ1-5; unclear D gene. Trimming took off 0 bases at V and 0 bases at J, with 15 bases between the two ends. Germline CDR1 and CDR2: SGHVS and FQNEAQ. This CDR3 has 18 residues. In DNA, the CDR3 is TGTGCCAGCAGCTTAGCGCGGGGTCGCAGCTATAGCAATCAGCCCCAGCATTTT. This codes for CASSLARGRSYSNQPQHF.

The rearrangement links TRBV27 to TRBJ1-6; D is unresolved. V gave up 1 base and J gave up 10 bases, with 8 bases separating them. The CDR3 loop spans 13 amino acids. Germline CDR1 MNHEY, CDR2 SMNVEV (reference sequence). The CDR3 spells CASSLWAASPLHF. CDR3 bases: TGTGCCAGCAGTTTATGGGCAGCCTCACCCCTCCACTTT.

J is TRBJ1-4 and V is TRBV6-1; D possibly corresponds to TRBD1 (5 bases). This CDR3 has 14 amino acids. Germline loops: CDR1 MNHNS, CDR2 SASEGT. The V gene lost 3 bases and the J gene lost 10 bases, with 15 bases spanning the gap. CDR3 DNA: TGTGCCAGCAGTGACAGGGTGGGCCTCGGAAAACTGTTTTTT. Translation: CASSDRVGLGKLFF.

CDR3 bases: TGTGCCACCAGTGAGAGTAGCGGGAGCTTGTACAATGAGCAGTTCTTC. As protein: CATSESSGSLYNEQFF. The chain links TRBV24-1 to TRBJ2-1; TRBD2 agrees at 9 bases. Per the germline V gene, CDR1 is KGHDR and CDR2 is SFDVKD. The CDR3 consists of 16 residues. V shed 4 bases, J shed 4 bases, and the junction held 7 bases outside the gene matches.

The gene calls are TRBV9 and TRBJ2-7, with 8 bases aligning to TRBD2. CDR3 length: 14 amino acids. Trimming removed 0 bases from V and 7 bases from J; junction bases left unmatched: 6. The germline gives CDR1 SGDLS, CDR2 YYNGEE. The chain's CDR3 is CASSVAAGDGEQYF. The CDR3 nucleotides read TGTGCCAGCAGCGTAGCAGCGGGAGACGGGGAGCAGTACTTC.

The chain combines TRBV19 with TRBJ2-2; 8 positions match TRBD2. Germline V lookup: CDR1 LNHDA, CDR2 SQIVND (reference sequence). The CDR3 contains 15 residues. Trimming cost V 6 bases and J 6 bases; bases outside gene matches: 9. In DNA, the CDR3 is TGTGCCAGTAGCCTGGGGAGCGGGAGTCCCGGGGAGCTGTTTTTT. This codes for CASSLGSGSPGELFF.

This clone was found a few times. This chain uses TRBV5-1 with TRBJ1-2; D gene ambiguous. V was cut by 1 base and J by 2 bases, with 6 bases left in between. CDR3 length: 13 amino acids. CDR1 and CDR2 from the germline V gene are SGHRS and YFSETQ. The CDR3 sequence is CASSLRGNYGYTF. The CDR3 nucleotides are TGCGCCAGCAGCTTGAGAGGGAACTATGGCTACACCTTC.

This clone was found a few times. The chain is built from TRBV6-6 and TRBJ2-7, with no clear D. Germline V lookup: CDR1 MNHNY, CDR2 SVGAGI (reference sequence). This CDR3 region has 15 residues. In DNA form, the CDR3 reads TGTGCCAGCAGTCCGCATATCCCGGTCTCCCACGAGCAGTACGTC. Protein: CASSPHIPVSHEQYV.

V is TRBV19 and J is TRBJ2-7; the D gene is possibly TRBD1 (6 bases). The V end lost 7 bases, the J end lost 5 bases, and 21 bases lay between the germline ends. Germline-derived CDR1 and CDR2 are LNHDA and SQIVND (reference sequence). This CDR3 region has 15 residues. In DNA, the CDR3 is TGTGCCAGTAACCCGACCTCAGGACAGATCCACGAGCAGTACGTC. It is translated as CASNPTSGQIHEQYV.

The rearrangement links TRBV30 to TRBJ1-3, with D possibly TRBD1 on 5 matching bases. The length of the CDR3 is 14 residues. Germline CDR1 and CDR2: GTSNPN and SVGIG (reference sequence). The V end was cut by 4 bases, the J end by 4 bases, with 14 bases between. The CDR3: CAWTAGGTGNTIYF. In DNA, the CDR3 is TGTGCCTGGACGGCCGGGGGGACGGGAAACACCATATATTTT.